One and the same sample provided the 3 T cell receptor beta chains below, sequenced in a study of blood T cells in healthy people across ages. PCR was performed a second time for about 7 to 11 cycles using a sample-barcoded 5' primer and a J-beta primer mix. TCRdb used MiXCR to reprocess the 5' RACE reads, holding one entry per CDR3 protein. This table holds about 1.5 million distinct CDR3 sequences, approximately 43% found once. The sample comprised blood. The receptors come from a young woman in good health.

The CDR3 sequence: CASSLTGVGTDTQYF. The CDR3 bases are TGTGCCAGCAGTTTGACAGGGGTTGGGACAGATACGCAGTATTTT. This chain links TRBV28 with TRBJ2-3, with 8 bases aligning to TRBD1. The germline CDR1 and CDR2 sequences are MDHEN and SYDVKM. The CDR3 extends over 15 amino acids. Trimming at V came to 3 bases and at J to 3 bases, leaving 5 bases not matched to a gene.

The chain combines TRBV7-2 with TRBJ1-4, with D possibly matching TRBD1 (5 bases). The V and J ends lost 6 bases and 10 bases respectively, with 15 bases between them. The germline V gene encodes CDR1 SGHTA and CDR2 FQGNSA. This CDR3 spans 13 amino acids. In DNA, the CDR3 is TGTGCCAGCAGTTATGGACAATCCGGAAAACTGTTTTTT. This translates into CASSYGQSGKLFF.

This sequence joins TRBV28 and TRBJ1-1, with D hard to call. Between the trimmed V and J ends, which lost 5 bases and 4 bases, there was a span of 17 bases. CDR3 length: 15 amino acids. CDR1 and CDR2 (germline): MDHEN, SYDVKM. This chain's CDR3 is CASSPPWLLSTEAFF. The CDR3 DNA sequence: TGTGCCAGCAGTCCACCATGGCTTTTGAGCACTGAAGCTTTCTTT.